This T cell receptor (beta chain) was found in a study of T-cell memory formation after mild COVID-19. Study in general: In these data, TCR clusters were largely donor specific.

Notes on this clonotype: As yet, its antigen is unknown.

Study-wide results and caveats: Clones contracting across day 15 to 85 had a balanced CD4/CD8 profile; later expanding clones leaned CD4+. There were some responding clones in pre-infection memory, which suggested that cross-reactive memory had joined.

TCRdb reanalysed the 5' RACE reads using MiXCR and keeps one entry per CDR3 protein. The data hold a few hundred thousand distinct CDR3 sequences, with about a sixth observed a single time. Specimen: PBMCs or a T cell subset sorted from them (not recorded which). The TCR was taken from a man aged 18-30 years who had mild COVID-19 (a few samples of this study predate the infection). Cell type and time point are not known.

CDR3 DNA sequence: TGTGCCAGCAGCCCAGGAGGACTAGCGGGAGGGGCAGATACGCAGTATTTT. Translating it yields CASSPGGLAGGADTQYF. The rearrangement links TRBV7-8 to TRBJ2-3, with 15 bases lining up with TRBD2. CDR1 is SGHVS, CDR2 FQNEAQ, per germline. With 5 bases clipped from V and 4 bases from J, the junction kept 7 bases outside the gene matches. This CDR3 is 17 amino acids long.